Listed here is a single T cell receptor (beta chain). What it binds is unknown. The trim removed 1 base at V and 6 bases at J, leaving 3 bases unmatched. This CDR3 region has 14 residues. CDR1 is DFQATT, CDR2 SNEGSKA, per germline (reference sequence). This entry is derived from a study of identical twins. Overall study findings and caveats: Invariant MAIT and iNKT cells are populations that could partly confound zero-insertion analyses.

After template switching added a universal primer site, the resulting cDNA carried unique molecular identifiers. Via MiXCR, TCRdb re-called the 5' RACE reads, giving one row per CDR3 protein. There are some 570,000 distinct CDR3 sequences in the sample; about a fifth occur only once, and approximately 0.52% lies in the top ten. These same data were also listed under a study on yellow fever vaccine responses in identical twins. That work states: Reportedly, twins showed a vaccine T cell response that looked partly convergent and partly personalized.

The specimen sequenced was CD4+ T cells sorted from blood. This clonotype originated in a woman in her late teens or twenties in good health. J is TRBJ2-1 and V is TRBV20-1, with TRBD2 identical over 10 bases. The CDR3 sequence is CSARGTSGFNEQFF. Written as DNA, the CDR3 is TGCAGTGCTAGAGGGACTAGCGGTTTCAATGAGCAGTTCTTC.